The 23 T cell receptor beta chains below were found in one sample sequenced in a study of identical twins. TCRdb re-called the 5' RACE reads through MiXCR, storing one row per CDR3 protein. The sample lists approximately 600,000 distinct CDR3 sequences, roughly 6.6% occurring once. These same data were also listed under a study on yellow fever vaccine responses in identical twins.

Input material: PBMCs. These receptors came from a young woman in good health.

This clonotype was observed at least ten times. The chain links TRBV29-1 to TRBJ2-7; no firm D call. V lost 2 bases to trimming and J lost 3 bases, with 5 bases between them. The germline V gene encodes CDR1 SQVTM and CDR2 ANQGSEA. This CDR3 contains 11 residues. The CDR3 reads CSVESRYEQYF. The CDR3 DNA reads as TGCAGCGTTGAATCTCGCTACGAGCAGTACTTC.

This clonotype was counted between two and nine times. This chain uses TRBV28 with TRBJ1-2; perhaps TRBD1 as D (5 bases). The V gene lost 2 bases and the J gene lost 2 bases, with 12 bases spanning the gap. CDR1 and CDR2 from the germline V gene are MDHEN and SYDVKM. The CDR3 sequence is 15 residues long. The CDR3 here is CASSLAGGQNYGYTF. The CDR3 DNA reads as TGTGCCAGCAGTTTAGCAGGAGGACAAAACTATGGCTACACCTTC.

This clonotype was observed a few times. The rearrangement uses TRBV15 and TRBJ2-1; 7 bases match TRBD2. The germline V gene has CDR1 LNHNV and CDR2 YYDKDF (reference sequence). This CDR3 has 16 residues. Germline trimming cut 3 bases from V and 8 bases from J; bases unmatched to any gene: 13. CDR3 in amino acids: CATSRESGANRDEQFF. The CDR3 DNA reads as TGTGCCACCAGCAGGGAAAGCGGGGCTAATAGGGATGAGCAGTTCTTC.

The chain recombines TRBV7-9 with TRBJ2-7; 7 positions match TRBD2. The CDR3 contains 13 residues. CDR1 is SEHNR and CDR2 is FQNEAQ in the germline V gene (reference sequence). The trim removed 5 bases at V and 7 bases at J, leaving 8 bases unmatched. This CDR3 is CASSPGGGGEQYV. Written as DNA, the CDR3 is TGTGCCAGCAGCCCCGGCGGGGGTGGAGAGCAGTACGTC.

The table lists this clonotype with a few counts. V gene TRBV7-9 combines with J gene TRBJ2-1; 7 bases align to TRBD2. The V gene end was trimmed by 8 bases and the J gene end by 8 bases; junction bases not matched to a gene: 9. The CDR3 runs 13 residues. The germline gives CDR1 SEHNR, CDR2 FQNEAQ (reference sequence). CDR3 protein: CASVGGRRYEQFF. The CDR3 DNA follows: TGTGCCAGCGTGGGGGGGAGGAGGTATGAGCAGTTCTTC.

This clonotype was observed a handful of times. The J gene is TRBJ2-1, the V gene TRBV6-5; possible D gene TRBD1, 5 bases. This CDR3 has 17 amino acids. V lost 4 bases, J lost 0 bases, and 16 bases lay in between. Germline-derived CDR1 and CDR2 are MNHEY and SVGAGI. The CDR3 region has the DNA TGTGCCAGCAGTTTACAAAGACAGAAACTCTCCTACAATGAGCAGTTCTTC. Protein: CASSLQRQKLSYNEQFF.

This clonotype has more than one count but fewer than ten. The genes are TRBV6-1 and TRBJ2-7, with TRBD2 matching over 9 bases. There are 15 residues in the CDR3. Germline loops: CDR1 MNHNS, CDR2 SASEGT. The V segment lost 4 bases and the J segment 1 base; nucleotides outside the gene matches: 5. CDR3 protein: CASSVTSGFSYEQYV. In nucleotides, the CDR3 is TGTGCCAGCAGTGTGACTAGCGGTTTTTCCTACGAGCAGTACGTC.

This clonotype came up many times. The rearrangement joins TRBV20-1 to TRBJ2-1; 8 bases match TRBD2. Trimming took 5 bases from V and 9 from J; bases not matched to a gene: 12. The length of the CDR3 is 14 residues. Germline-derived CDR1 and CDR2 are DFQATT and SNEGSKA (reference sequence). CDR3 nucleotide sequence: TGCAGTGCTCGGACCGGGACTAGTGTGGGTGAGCAGTTCTTC. Translating it yields CSARTGTSVGEQFF.

This clonotype has at least ten counts. The chain couples TRBV12-3 or TRBV12-4 to TRBJ2-3, with D perhaps being TRBD1 or TRBD2 (5 bases each). The V end lost 1 base, the J end lost 2 bases, and 16 bases lay between the germline ends. The CDR3 loop spans 17 amino acids. The CDR3 protein is CASSLDVGTIDTDTQYF. The CDR3 DNA reads TGTGCCAGCAGTTTAGACGTGGGGACGATCGACACAGATACGCAGTATTTT.

The chain couples TRBV5-1 to TRBJ2-7, with TRBD2 matching 10 bases. This CDR3 is 17 amino acids long. J lost 3 bases, V lost 2 bases, and 11 bases had no gene match. Per the germline V gene, CDR1 is SGHRS and CDR2 is YFSETQ. CDR3: CASSLAGGVAGNYEQYF. The CDR3 coding sequence is TGCGCCAGCAGCTTAGCGGGGGGGGTAGCGGGAAACTACGAGCAGTACTTC.

In this sample, this clonotype turned up many times. J is TRBJ2-5 and V is TRBV12-3 or TRBV12-4; TRBD2 agrees at 7 bases. This CDR3 region has 13 residues. Trimming cost V 6 bases and J 5 bases; bases outside gene matches: 6. The CDR3 region is CASRPTSRETQYF. In DNA form, the CDR3 reads TGTGCCAGCAGACCGACTAGCAGGGAGACCCAGTACTTC.

There are many counts of this clonotype. The CDR3 coding sequence is TGTGCCACCAGCAATACCCCGGGACACAACACCGGGGAGCTGTTTTTT. Its translation: CATSNTPGHNTGELFF. The V and J genes are TRBV24-1 and TRBJ2-2, with a tentative D call TRBD1 (6 bases). The V gene's germline CDR1 is KGHDR and CDR2 SFDVKD. The CDR3 spans 16 residues. V dropped 7 bases and J dropped 2 bases, with 16 bases sitting between them.

The chain carries TRBV15 and TRBJ2-1; D may match TRBD1 or TRBD2 (6 bases each). This CDR3 has 13 amino acids. Germline CDR1 reads LNHNV; CDR2 reads YYDKDF (reference sequence). The V end lost 8 bases, the J end lost 7 bases, and 15 bases lay between the germline ends. In DNA, the CDR3 is TGTGCCACCGGCTCGGGGGCGGGTAATGAGCAGTTCTTC. Residues: CATGSGAGNEQFF.

This clonotype was seen a handful of times. This sequence joins TRBV6-1 and TRBJ1-2; 10 bases fit TRBD1. From germline, CDR1 is MNHNS and CDR2 SASEGT. J lost 10 bases, V lost 11 bases, and 19 bases had no gene match. The CDR3 runs to 15 residues. CDR3 in DNA: TGTGCCGCCGGGACAGGGGCCTTAGTTTTCGGTGACTACACCTTC. Amino acids: CAAGTGALVFGDYTF.

This clonotype was counted ten times or more. For the CDR3, the DNA is TGCAGCGCTAGAGACAGCGGGAGCTACAATGAGCAGTTCTTC. Its protein product is CSARDSGSYNEQFF. V is TRBV29-1 and J is TRBJ2-1, with 8 bases fitting TRBD2. V lost 7 bases to trimming and J lost 3 bases; unmatched junction nucleotides: 8. Germline assignment: CDR1 SQVTM and CDR2 ANQGSEA. This CDR3 contains 14 residues.

This clonotype was seen many times. CDR3 DNA: TGCAGTGCTAGAACCCAAAACTCTGGAAACACCATATATTTT. It specifies CSARTQNSGNTIYF. The V and J genes are TRBV20-1 and TRBJ1-3; D gene uncertain. Germline CDR1 is DFQATT and CDR2 is SNEGSKA (reference sequence). The CDR3 is 14 residues long. The V and J ends lost 2 bases and 0 bases respectively, with 8 bases between them.

The sample holds a few counts of this clonotype. V usage is TRBV28 and J usage is TRBJ2-1; 8 bases fit TRBD1. The CDR3 is 16 amino acids. Germline V gene lookup returns CDR1 MDHEN and CDR2 SYDVKM. J lost 3 bases, V lost 5 bases, and 9 bases had no gene match. The CDR3 is CASSTPGGQNYNEQFF. CDR3 DNA sequence: TGTGCCAGCAGTACCCCAGGGGGCCAAAACTACAATGAGCAGTTCTTC.

Ten or more counts support this clonotype. The gene calls are TRBV6-5 and TRBJ2-3; D is unclear. With 0 bases removed from V and 2 bases from J, the gap between germline ends came to 9 bases. Germline lookup yields CDR1 MNHEY and CDR2 SVGAGI. The CDR3 has 15 amino acids. Here the CDR3 reads CASSYSDLTTDTQYF. The CDR3 bases are TGTGCCAGCAGTTACTCAGACCTGACCACAGATACGCAGTATTTT.

This clonotype has at least ten counts. This chain connects TRBV5-1 to TRBJ2-1; 7 nucleotides match TRBD1. Germline loops: CDR1 SGHRS, CDR2 YFSETQ. The V segment lost 4 bases and the J segment 3 bases; nucleotides outside the gene matches: 10. The CDR3 is 16 residues long. The CDR3 nucleotides are TGCGCCAGCAGCACCGGACAGGTTCATGACTACAATGAGCAGTTCTTC. Translated: CASSTGQVHDYNEQFF.

The chain couples TRBV28 to TRBJ1-1, with D perhaps matching TRBD1 (5 bases). Trimming shortened V by 1 base and J by 4 bases, and 13 bases separated the two germline ends. Germline V gene data show CDR1 as MDHEN and CDR2 as SYDVKM. This CDR3 is 15 amino acids long. In DNA, the CDR3 is TGTGCCAGCAGTTTATTCGGCAGGGCTGGCACTGAAGCTTTCTTT. Translation gives CASSLFGRAGTEAFF.

This clonotype occurred a few times. The chain recombines TRBV28 with TRBJ2-5; D uncertain. This CDR3 comprises 13 residues. With 5 bases removed from V and 1 base from J, the gap between germline ends came to 8 bases. In germline, CDR1 is MDHEN, CDR2 SYDVKM. The CDR3 protein is CASSDPPQETQYF. The DNA for the CDR3 is TGTGCCAGCAGTGACCCACCCCAAGAGACCCAGTACTTC.

This clonotype was seen ten or more times. The gene calls are TRBV5-1 and TRBJ2-5, with TRBD2 matching 10 bases. The CDR3 loop spans 15 amino acids. J lost 2 bases, V lost 4 bases, and 5 bases had no gene match. CDR1 is SGHRS, CDR2 YFSETQ, per germline. The CDR3 nucleotides read TGCGCCAGCAGCGAGACTAGCGGGTTTCAAGAGACCCAGTACTTC. It encodes CASSETSGFQETQYF.

The chain couples TRBV20-1 to TRBJ2-4; 9 bases agree with TRBD2. Germline V gene lookup returns CDR1 DFQATT and CDR2 SNEGSKA (reference sequence). This CDR3 has 21 amino acids. Germline trimming cut 1 base from V and 0 bases from J; bases unmatched to any gene: 19. The CDR3: CSARAPGYSGGPIPAKNIQYF. The CDR3 region has the DNA TGCAGTGCTAGAGCCCCTGGCTATAGCGGGGGCCCCATCCCAGCCAAAAACATTCAGTACTTC.